This T cell receptor beta chain was identified during a study of blood T cell repertoires in COVID-19. Study information: PBMCs, B-cell-depleted T cells, or T cells provided the cDNA or gDNA that made up the material.

Participants' reported clinical history set cohort assignment. The authors' processing: Cell counts per sample came from amplifying reference gene primers. TCRdb's copy holds only in-frame clones and misses some; the assay was immunoSEQ multiplex PCR. That table gives V, J and clone size, and the DNA gave D and trimming. This table has fewer than 300,000 clones, roughly 90% appearing once. This clone was counted only a few times. The CDR3 contains 18 residues. After removal of 4 bases from V and 0 bases from J, the junction contained 8 bases not matched to a gene. In germline, CDR1 is SGHRS, CDR2 YFSETQ.

This clonotype originated in a woman between 40 and 55 years old with acute COVID-19. Sequenced material: PBMCs or T cells enriched from blood (not recorded which). The J gene is TRBJ2-7, the V gene TRBV5-1, with TRBD2 matching 15 bases. The CDR3 DNA reads TGCGCCAGCAGCCAAGGGACTAGCGGGGGGCACTTCTCCTACGAGCAGTACTTC. It yields the protein CASSQGTSGGHFSYEQYF.